The 19 T cell receptor beta chains below all came from one sample that was sequenced in a study of T cell repertoires in cytomegalovirus infection. TCRdb ran MiXCR on the reads and lists one entry per CDR3 protein. The sample lists about 490,000 distinct CDR3 sequences; around 11% were seen once. The sample comprised PBMCs. The receptors were sampled from a human donor in good health (CMV status not recorded). Some clones in this sample may be carry-over from other donors' samples.

This clonotype came up many times. The genes are TRBV20-1 and TRBJ1-5, with no clear D. V was pared by 1 base and J by 9 bases, with 19 bases between. The CDR3 has 15 amino acids. CDR1 and CDR2 from the germline V gene are DFQATT and SNEGSKA (reference sequence). CDR3 nucleotide sequence: TGCAGTGCTAGAGCCTTCAGGACGGCTCGGGGGCCCCAGCATTTT. It codes for CSARAFRTARGPQHF.

This clonotype was seen many times. The chain employs TRBV9 and TRBJ2-1, with no clear D. This CDR3 contains 12 residues. Germline V gene lookup returns CDR1 SGDLS and CDR2 YYNGEE. V was pared by 4 bases and J by 10 bases, with 12 bases between. The CDR3 loop is CASSPTGFEQFF. As DNA, the CDR3 is TGTGCCAGCAGCCCAACCGGGTTCGAGCAGTTCTTC.

As for this clonotype: This may come from a read error, since a much larger clone is one base off. The rearrangement links TRBV29-1 to TRBJ1-1; D not certain. The CDR3 has 15 amino acids. The germline V gene has CDR1 SQVTM and CDR2 ANQGSEA. The CDR3 protein is CSVAMWASGRAEALF. CDR3 nucleotides: TGCAGCGTTGCAATGTGGGCCTCGGGAAGAGCTGAAGCTCTCTTT.

Ten or more counts support this clonotype. V and J are TRBV7-8 and TRBJ2-2; D not resolved. Germline CDR1 SGHVS, CDR2 FQNEAQ. V lost 1 base and J 3 bases, leaving 9 bases between the germline ends. There are 15 residues in the CDR3. CDR3 bases: TGTGCCAGCAGCTTAGAAGTTAGGGACACCGGGGAGCTGTTTTTT. Translating it yields CASSLEVRDTGELFF.

There are a few counts of this clonotype. CDR3 sequence (DNA): TGTGCCAGCAAAAGGGGACCTGGATGGTTCGAGCAGTACTTC. Residues: CASKRGPGWFEQYF. V and J are TRBV14 and TRBJ2-7; D tentatively reads TRBD1 or TRBD2 (5 bases each). CDR1 SGHDN and CDR2 FVKESK come from the germline V gene. V lost 7 bases to trimming and J lost 6 bases, with 19 bases between them. This CDR3 has 14 residues.

The sample holds many counts of this clonotype. J is TRBJ2-2 and V is TRBV28; a weak D match, TRBD2 (5 bases). The CDR3 has 18 amino acids. CDR1 is MDHEN and CDR2 is SYDVKM in the germline V gene. The V gene lost 4 bases and the J gene lost 0 bases, with 18 bases spanning the gap. The CDR3 DNA reads TGTGCCAGCAGTTCGGACCACTACGGACTCTCGAACACCGGGGAGCTGTTTTTT. It is translated as CASSSDHYGLSNTGELFF. The full variable domain, completed using reference TRBV28 and TRBJ2-2, is DVKVTQSSRYLVKRTGEKVFLECVQDMDHENMFWYRQDPGLGLRLIYFSYDVKMKEKGDIPEGYSVSREKKERFSLILESASTNQTSMYLCASSSDHYGLSNTGELFFGEGSRLTVL.

In its sample, this clonotype was seen a few times. The chain has TRBV5-1 and TRBJ2-7; TRBD2 agrees at 14 bases. Germline V gene lookup returns CDR1 SGHRS and CDR2 YFSETQ. The V gene end was trimmed by 5 bases and the J gene end by 2 bases; junction bases not matched to a gene: 3. CDR3 length: 15 amino acids. Written as DNA, the CDR3 is TGCGCCAGCAGGGCGACTAGCGGGAGGGCCTACGAGCAGTACTTC. It translates to CASRATSGRAYEQYF. The variable domain in full, completed from reference TRBV5-1 and TRBJ2-7, reads KAGVTQTPRYLIKTRGQQVTLSCSPISGHRSVSWYQQTPGQGLQFLFEYFSETQRNKGNFPGRFSGRQFSNSRSEMNVSTLELGDSALYLCASRATSGRAYEQYFGPGTRLTVT.

This clonotype was detected a few times. The chain links TRBV3-1 to TRBJ2-7; weak D call: TRBD2 (6 bases). Between the trimmed V and J ends, which lost 1 base and 3 bases, there was a span of 13 bases. Germline V lookup: CDR1 LGHDT, CDR2 YNNKEL (reference sequence). The CDR3 loop spans 15 amino acids. The DNA of the CDR3 is TGTGCCAGCAGCCAAGGGGGGAGGAGCCGCTACGAGCAGTACTTC. Its protein is CASSQGGRSRYEQYF.

The J gene is TRBJ2-7, the V gene TRBV20-1, with a weak D call TRBD2 (5 bases). The ends were cut back, 0 bases at V and 2 bases at J, with 17 bases in the middle. This CDR3 has 16 amino acids. CDR1 and CDR2 from the germline V gene are DFQATT and SNEGSKA (reference sequence). DNA for the CDR3: TGCAGTGCTAGAGATCGGAGGCAAAGTCGTGCCTACGAGCAGTACTTC. Translation: CSARDRRQSRAYEQYF.

This clonotype has ten or more counts. V is TRBV6-5 and J is TRBJ1-4, with D perhaps matching TRBD1 (5 bases). Between the trimmed V and J ends, which lost 5 bases and 8 bases, there was a span of 12 bases. This CDR3 has 13 amino acids. CDR1 and CDR2 from the germline V gene are MNHEY and SVGAGI. CDR3 sequence reads: CASSSPGTEKLFF. CDR3 DNA sequence: TGTGCCAGCAGTAGTCCCGGGACCGAAAAACTGTTTTTT.

This clonotype has at least ten counts. The chain is built from TRBV7-9 and TRBJ1-1, with D unclear. The CDR3 loop spans 10 amino acids. V dropped 8 bases and J dropped 10 bases, with 11 bases sitting between them. CDR1 and CDR2 (germline): SEHNR, FQNEAQ (reference sequence). The CDR3 DNA sequence: TGTGCCAGCTCCGGACCGGGAGCTTTCTTT. Its protein product is CASSGPGAFF.

This clonotype has just a few counts. This chain joins TRBV29-1 and TRBJ1-1; unclear D gene. CDR1 and CDR2 (germline): SQVTM, ANQGSEA. V gave up 4 bases and J gave up 0 bases, with 9 bases separating them. This CDR3 spans 13 amino acids. The CDR3, as DNA: TGCAGCGTTGCCCAGAGAGTGAACACTGAAGCTTTCTTT. Residues: CSVAQRVNTEAFF.

This clonotype was detected many times. The V and J genes are TRBV28 and TRBJ1-5, with 7 bases lining up with TRBD1. This CDR3 comprises 16 residues. J was trimmed by 6 bases and V by 5 bases; bases with no gene match: 13. Per germline, CDR1 MDHEN and CDR2 SYDVKM. In DNA, the CDR3 is TGTGCCAGCAGTCTAACTTCAGGGGGACGGGGTCAGCCCCAGCATTTT. Translation gives CASSLTSGGRGQPQHF.

This clonotype was seen many times. This chain links TRBV6-5 with TRBJ1-1; D perhaps matches TRBD1 (6 bases). The CDR3 is 17 amino acids. The V gene lost 2 bases and the J gene lost 7 bases, with 23 bases spanning the gap. CDR1 is MNHEY, CDR2 SVGAGI, per germline. CDR3 loop: CASSYAIRQGILFEAFF. The CDR3 DNA follows: TGTGCCAGCAGTTACGCTATCCGCCAGGGGATCTTATTTGAAGCTTTCTTT.

The chain recombines TRBV27 with TRBJ2-1; a possible D gene is TRBD1 (6 bases). Per the germline V gene, CDR1 is MNHEY and CDR2 is SMNVEV (reference sequence). This CDR3 spans 12 amino acids. V gave up 2 bases and J gave up 10 bases, with 9 bases separating them. In DNA form, the CDR3 reads TGTGCCAGCAGTTTAGTCGGACAGGAGCAGTTCTTC. It specifies CASSLVGQEQFF.

This clonotype appeared many times. The J gene is TRBJ1-2, the V gene TRBV6-6, with unresolved D. The CDR3 sequence is 13 residues long. Germline CDR1 and CDR2: MNHNY and SVGAGI (reference sequence). Trimming took off 4 bases at V and 5 bases at J, with 11 bases between the two ends. This CDR3 is CASSSHQWYGYTF. CDR3 sequence (DNA): TGTGCCAGCAGTTCCCACCAATGGTATGGCTACACCTTC.

By sample share, this clonotype is medium-sized. This chain links TRBV7-9 with TRBJ1-5; unclear D gene. The CDR3 has 14 amino acids. Germline loops: CDR1 SEHNR, CDR2 FQNEAQ (reference sequence). The V end lost 5 bases, the J end lost 1 base, and 9 bases lay between the germline ends. CDR3 sequence reads: CASSRGMSNQPQHF. For the CDR3, the DNA is TGTGCCAGCAGCAGAGGGATGAGCAATCAGCCCCAGCATTTT.

This clonotype has ten or more counts. This chain connects TRBV20-1 to TRBJ2-1; D call uncertain. CDR3 size: 10 residues. Per the germline V gene, CDR1 is DFQATT and CDR2 is SNEGSKA (reference sequence). The germline V and J ends were trimmed by 6 bases and 8 bases, with 8 bases remaining between them. CDR3 in amino acids: CSARNDEQFF. The CDR3 coding sequence is TGCAGTGCCAGAAACGATGAGCAGTTCTTC.

This clonotype has a count of ten or more. The V call is TRBV7-2, the J call TRBJ1-5; D ambiguous. Trimming pared 4 bases from V and 4 bases from J, leaving 8 bases between. CDR1 SGHTA and CDR2 FQGNSA come from the germline V gene. There are 13 residues in the CDR3. The CDR3 DNA reads TGTGCCAGCAGCTCATATGGAAATCAGCCCCAGCATTTT. Translation: CASSSYGNQPQHF.